Presented here are 4 T cell receptor beta chains from one specimen sequenced in a study of cytomegalovirus exposure and HLA in healthy donors. With 60 Vbeta and 13 Jbeta primers, the PCR was carried out. The method was immunoSEQ multiplex PCR; TCRdb's version includes in-frame clones alone and lacks a portion of them. The table lists 170,000 or so clones, 75% to 90% of them singletons, with roughly 1.6% in the top ten. Sequenced input: PBMCs. These receptors all come from a man in his fifties in good health and CMV-seronegative.

This clone came up a few times. The V and J genes are TRBV29-1 and TRBJ1-1; D remains unclear. V lost 0 bases and J lost 0, with 11 bases in between. In germline, CDR1 is SQVTM, CDR2 ANQGSEA. The CDR3 loop spans 15 amino acids. The CDR3 DNA is TGCAGCGTTGAAGAGCAGAGGAAACTGAACACTGAAGCTTTCTTT. Protein product: CSVEEQRKLNTEAFF.

The V call is TRBV7-3, the J call TRBJ1-1, with TRBD1 identical over 9 bases. V shed 8 bases and J 4 bases; nucleotides not matched to a gene: 5. The CDR3 consists of 13 residues. The germline CDR1 and CDR2 sequences are SGHTA and FQGTGA. In DNA, the CDR3 is TGTGCCAGCGGGGACAGGGTACGCACTGAAGCTTTCTTT. Its protein product is CASGDRVRTEAFF.

This clone has a handful of counts. This chain uses TRBV7-8 with TRBJ1-5; unclear D gene. Trimming pared 5 bases from V and 5 bases from J, leaving 10 bases between. This CDR3 is 13 amino acids long. Germline lookup yields CDR1 SGHVS and CDR2 FQNEAQ. CDR3 sequence: CASSGSGYQPQHF. The DNA of the CDR3 is TGTGCCAGCAGCGGCTCAGGATATCAGCCCCAGCATTTT.

The rearrangement joins TRBV27 to TRBJ2-3; D perhaps matches TRBD1 (5 bases). V lost 2 bases and J lost 0, with 12 bases in between. Germline loops: CDR1 MNHEY, CDR2 SMNVEV (reference sequence). The CDR3 extends over 16 amino acids. Here the CDR3 DNA reads TGTGCCAGCAGTTTAGATAAACAGGCCAGCACAGATACGCAGTATTTT. Translation: CASSLDKQASTDTQYF.